Presented here are 2 T cell receptor beta chains from one specimen sequenced in a study of T cells after yellow fever vaccination. One entry per CDR3 protein results from TCRdb running MiXCR on the 5' RACE reads. The data show 250,000 to 350,000 distinct CDR3 sequences, 8.7% seen once. The material was CD4+ T cells sorted from PBMCs, obtained 5 days after the yellow fever booster vaccination. These receptors all stem from a young man who received the YFV17D yellow fever vaccine.

This clonotype was counted only a few times. This chain links TRBV9 with TRBJ1-5; no reliable D call. V was trimmed by 0 bases and J by 5 bases, leaving 12 bases between them. The CDR3 extends over 15 amino acids. Germline assignment: CDR1 SGDLS and CDR2 YYNGEE. The CDR3 bases are TGTGCCAGCAGCGTAGACGGTCAATTTTATCAGCCCCAGCATTTT. This codes for CASSVDGQFYQPQHF.

Only a few counts were recorded for this clonotype. The chain joins TRBV25-1 to TRBJ2-1; tentative D call: TRBD2 (6 bases). The CDR3 has 16 amino acids. Between the trimmed V and J ends, which lost 3 bases and 0 bases, there was a span of 12 bases. Germline V lookup: CDR1 MGHDK, CDR2 SYGVNS. CDR3 nucleotides: TGTGCCAGCAGTGAGGCCTTGGGACTCTCCTACAATGAGCAGTTCTTC. This encodes CASSEALGLSYNEQFF.